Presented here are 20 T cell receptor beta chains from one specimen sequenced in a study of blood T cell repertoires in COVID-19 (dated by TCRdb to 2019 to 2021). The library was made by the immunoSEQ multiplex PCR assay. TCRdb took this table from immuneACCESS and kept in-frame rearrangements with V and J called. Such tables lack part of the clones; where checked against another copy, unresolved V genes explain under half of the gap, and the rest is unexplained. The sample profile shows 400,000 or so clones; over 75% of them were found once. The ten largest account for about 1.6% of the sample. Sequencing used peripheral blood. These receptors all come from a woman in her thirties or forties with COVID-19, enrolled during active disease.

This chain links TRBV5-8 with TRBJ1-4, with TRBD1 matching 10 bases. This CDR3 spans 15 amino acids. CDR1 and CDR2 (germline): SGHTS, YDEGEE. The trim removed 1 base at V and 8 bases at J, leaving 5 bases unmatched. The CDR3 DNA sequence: TGTGCCAGCAGCTTGTCCGGGACAGGGGTCGAAAAACTGTTTTTT. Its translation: CASSLSGTGVEKLFF.

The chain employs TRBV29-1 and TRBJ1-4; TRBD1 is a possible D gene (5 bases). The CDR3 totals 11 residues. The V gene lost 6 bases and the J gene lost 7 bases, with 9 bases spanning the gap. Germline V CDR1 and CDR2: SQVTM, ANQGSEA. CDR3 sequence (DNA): TGCAGCGTCCGGCAGGGTGAAAAACTGTTTTTT. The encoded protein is CSVRQGEKLFF.

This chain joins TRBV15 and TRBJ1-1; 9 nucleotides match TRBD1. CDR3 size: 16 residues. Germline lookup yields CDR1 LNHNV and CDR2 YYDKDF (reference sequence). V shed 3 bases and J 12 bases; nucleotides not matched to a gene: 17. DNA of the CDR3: TGTGCCACCAGCAGTCAAACCCCCGGACAGGGGCGGGCATCTTTCTTT. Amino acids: CATSSQTPGQGRASFF.

Here the CDR3 reads CASSLGANNSPLHF. The CDR3 nucleotides read TGTGCCAGCAGCTTAGGGGCCAATAATTCACCCCTCCACTTT. The chain recombines TRBV7-2 with TRBJ1-6; D gene ambiguous. Between the trimmed V and J ends, which lost 1 base and 5 bases, there was a span of 6 bases. CDR1 and CDR2 (germline): SGHTA, FQGNSA. This CDR3 region has 14 residues.

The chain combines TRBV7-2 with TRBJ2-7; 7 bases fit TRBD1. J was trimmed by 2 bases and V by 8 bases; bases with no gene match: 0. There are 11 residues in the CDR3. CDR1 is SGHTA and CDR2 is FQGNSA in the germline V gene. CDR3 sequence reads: CASGTAYEQYF. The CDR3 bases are TGTGCCAGCGGGACAGCCTACGAGCAGTACTTC.

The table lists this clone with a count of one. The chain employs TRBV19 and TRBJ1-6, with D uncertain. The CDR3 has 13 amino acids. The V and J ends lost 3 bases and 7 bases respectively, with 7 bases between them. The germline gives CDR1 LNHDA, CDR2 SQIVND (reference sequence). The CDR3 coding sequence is TGTGCCAGTAGTATTACGGGAAATTCACCCCTCCACTTT. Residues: CASSITGNSPLHF.

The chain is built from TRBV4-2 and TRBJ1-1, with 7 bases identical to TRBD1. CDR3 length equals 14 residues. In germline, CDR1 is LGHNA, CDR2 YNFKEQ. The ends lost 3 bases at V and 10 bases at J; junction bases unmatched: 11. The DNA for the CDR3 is TGTGCCAGCAGCCAGAGACAGGGCCCTATGGGAGCTTTCTTT. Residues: CASSQRQGPMGAFF.

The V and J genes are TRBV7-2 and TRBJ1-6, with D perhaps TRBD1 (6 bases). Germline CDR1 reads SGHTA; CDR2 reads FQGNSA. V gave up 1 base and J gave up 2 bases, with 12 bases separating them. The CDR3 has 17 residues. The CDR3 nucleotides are TGTGCCAGCAGCTTAGATTACAGGGCGACCTATAATTCACCCCTCCACTTT. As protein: CASSLDYRATYNSPLHF.

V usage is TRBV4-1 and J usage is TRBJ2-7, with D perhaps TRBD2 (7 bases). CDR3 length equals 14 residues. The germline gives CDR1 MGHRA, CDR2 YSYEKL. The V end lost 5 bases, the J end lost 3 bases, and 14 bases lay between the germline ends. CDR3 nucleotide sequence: TGCGCCAGCAGCTCTGGGGGCGGGAGCTACGAGCAGTACTTC. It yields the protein CASSSGGGSYEQYF.

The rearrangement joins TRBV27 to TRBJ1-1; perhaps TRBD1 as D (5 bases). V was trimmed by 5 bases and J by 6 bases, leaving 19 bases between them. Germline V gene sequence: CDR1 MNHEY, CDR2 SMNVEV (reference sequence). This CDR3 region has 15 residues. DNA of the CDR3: TGTGCCAGCAGTACCTATCTCAGGGTAGGAGCTGAAGCTTTCTTT. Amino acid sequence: CASSTYLRVGAEAFF.

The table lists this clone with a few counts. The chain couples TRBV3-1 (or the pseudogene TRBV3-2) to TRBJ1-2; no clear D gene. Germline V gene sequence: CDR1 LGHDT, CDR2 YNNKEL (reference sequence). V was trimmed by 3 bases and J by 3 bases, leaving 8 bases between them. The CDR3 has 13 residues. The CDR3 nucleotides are TGTGCCAGCAGCCAGGCCACCCACTATGGCTACACCTTC. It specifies CASSQATHYGYTF.

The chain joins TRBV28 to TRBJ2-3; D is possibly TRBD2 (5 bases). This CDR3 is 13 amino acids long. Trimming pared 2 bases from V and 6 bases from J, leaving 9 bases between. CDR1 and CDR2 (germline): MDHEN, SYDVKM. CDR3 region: CASSLGSGDTQYF. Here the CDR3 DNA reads TGTGCCAGCAGTTTAGGCTCGGGGGATACGCAGTATTTT.

The CDR3 nucleotides are TGTGCCAGCACCGTTGGGACATCCGAGCAGTACTTC. As protein: CASTVGTSEQYF. The rearrangement joins TRBV7-9 to TRBJ2-7, with D perhaps TRBD1 (6 bases). There are 12 residues in the CDR3. CDR1 SEHNR and CDR2 FQNEAQ come from the germline V gene (reference sequence). Trimming shortened V by 7 bases and J by 6 bases, and 13 bases separated the two germline ends.

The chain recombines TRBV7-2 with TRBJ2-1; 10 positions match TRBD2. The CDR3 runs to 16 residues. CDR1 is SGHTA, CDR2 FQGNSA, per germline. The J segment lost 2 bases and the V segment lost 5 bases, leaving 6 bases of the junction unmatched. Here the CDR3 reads CASSQVAGGTYNEQFF. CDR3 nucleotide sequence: TGTGCCAGCAGCCAAGTAGCGGGAGGCACCTACAATGAGCAGTTCTTC.

CDR3 in amino acids: CASSFDTSNQPQHF. The CDR3 DNA reads TGTGCCAGCAGTTTCGACACCAGCAATCAGCCCCAGCATTTT. The chain joins TRBV6-2 or TRBV6-3 to TRBJ1-5; unclear D gene. Germline V gene sequence: CDR1 MNHEY, CDR2 SVGEGT. V lost 4 bases to trimming and J lost 1 base, with 8 bases between them. There are 14 residues in the CDR3.

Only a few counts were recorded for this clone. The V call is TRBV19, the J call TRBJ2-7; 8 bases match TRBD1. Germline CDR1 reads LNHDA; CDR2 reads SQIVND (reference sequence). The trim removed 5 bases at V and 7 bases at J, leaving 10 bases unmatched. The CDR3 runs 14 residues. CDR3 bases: TGTGCCAGTAGTCTTACAGGGGGAGGAAAAGAGCAGTACTTC. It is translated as CASSLTGGGKEQYF.

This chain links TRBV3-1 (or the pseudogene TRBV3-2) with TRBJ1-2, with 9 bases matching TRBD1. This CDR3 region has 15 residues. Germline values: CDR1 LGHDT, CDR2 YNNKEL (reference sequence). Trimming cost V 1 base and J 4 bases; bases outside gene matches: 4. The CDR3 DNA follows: TGTGCCAGCAGCCAAGGTTCGGGACAGGGCTATGGCTACACCTTC. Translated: CASSQGSGQGYGYTF.

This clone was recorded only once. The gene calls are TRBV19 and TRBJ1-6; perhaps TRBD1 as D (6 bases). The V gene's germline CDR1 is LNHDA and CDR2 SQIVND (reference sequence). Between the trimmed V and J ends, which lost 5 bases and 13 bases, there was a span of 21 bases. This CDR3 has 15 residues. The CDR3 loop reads CASSPLGGPGVPLHF. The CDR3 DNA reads TGTGCCAGTAGTCCCCTCGGGGGGCCCGGGGTTCCCCTCCACTTT. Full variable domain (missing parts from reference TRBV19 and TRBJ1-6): DGGITQSPKYLFRKEGQNVTLSCEQNLNHDAMYWYRQDPGQGLRLIYYSQIVNDFQKGDIAEGYSVSREKKESFPLTVTSAQKNPTAFYLCASSPLGGPGVPLHFGNGTRLTVT.

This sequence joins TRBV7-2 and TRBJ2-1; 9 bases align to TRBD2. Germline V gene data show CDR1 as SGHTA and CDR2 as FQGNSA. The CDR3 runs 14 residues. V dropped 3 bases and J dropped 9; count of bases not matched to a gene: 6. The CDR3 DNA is TGTGCCAGCAGCTTTAGCGGGAGTAGCGGTGAGCAGTTCTTC. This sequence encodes CASSFSGSSGEQFF.

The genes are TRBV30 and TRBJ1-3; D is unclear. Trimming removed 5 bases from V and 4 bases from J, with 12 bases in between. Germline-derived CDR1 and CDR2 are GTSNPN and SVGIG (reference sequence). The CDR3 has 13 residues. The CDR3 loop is CAWVQVSGNTIYF. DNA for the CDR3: TGTGCCTGGGTCCAGGTTTCAGGAAACACCATATATTTT.